The 10 T cell receptor beta chains reported below all come from one sample, sequenced in a study of T cells in narcolepsy. The method was immunoSEQ multiplex PCR; TCRdb's version includes in-frame clones alone and lacks a portion of them. The sample carries 30,000 to 35,000 clones, more than 70% recorded once. Sequenced input: memory (CD45RA-) CD4+ T cells from blood. These TCRs come from a human donor in good health.

The J gene is TRBJ1-3, the V gene TRBV9; TRBD1 might be the D (5 bases). This CDR3 is built from 17 residues. Germline CDR1 reads SGDLS; CDR2 reads YYNGEE. The germline V and J ends were trimmed by 4 bases and 2 bases, with 19 bases remaining between them. The CDR3 is CASSPRMGGGTGNTIYF. CDR3 sequence (DNA): TGTGCCAGCAGCCCTCGTATGGGGGGGGGAACTGGAAACACCATATATTTT.

A single count supports this clone. The chain recombines TRBV19 with TRBJ2-3; 8 bases line up with TRBD2. The CDR3 length is 14 residues. The trim removed 3 bases at V and 6 bases at J, leaving 5 bases unmatched. The germline gives CDR1 LNHDA, CDR2 SQIVND (reference sequence). The CDR3 loop reads CASSMAGGGDTQYF. CDR3 nucleotides: TGTGCCAGTAGTATGGCGGGAGGAGGGGATACGCAGTATTTT. The variable domain in full, with the rest retrieved from reference TRBV19 and TRBJ2-3, is DGGITQSPKYLFRKEGQNVTLSCEQNLNHDAMYWYRQDPGQGLRLIYYSQIVNDFQKGDIAEGYSVSREKKESFPLTVTSAQKNPTAFYLCASSMAGGGDTQYFGPGTRLTVL.

V gene TRBV6-6 combines with J gene TRBJ1-1; 8 positions match TRBD1. The CDR3 length is 16 residues. With 6 bases clipped from V and 6 bases from J, the junction kept 15 bases outside the gene matches. CDR1 and CDR2 from the germline V gene are MNHNY and SVGAGI (reference sequence). The CDR3 region has the DNA TGTGCCAGCAGCCGTCCCTCAGGGGGCACGAAGGCTGAAGCTTTCTTT. This gives the protein CASSRPSGGTKAEAFF.

The gene calls are TRBV18 and TRBJ2-7, with D maybe TRBD1 (6 bases). This CDR3 is built from 15 residues. Germline V CDR1 and CDR2: KGHSH, LQKENI. Trimming pared 5 bases from V and 0 bases from J, leaving 14 bases between. Here the CDR3 reads CASSSPGTISYEQYF. CDR3 DNA: TGTGCCAGCTCATCTCCTGGGACAATCTCCTACGAGCAGTACTTC.

The count of this clone is one. The rearrangement uses TRBV2 and TRBJ2-3; 11 bases are shared with TRBD2. The CDR3 runs to 14 residues. CDR1 and CDR2 from the germline V gene are SNHLY and FYNNEI. The J segment lost 7 bases and the V segment lost 6 bases, leaving 6 bases of the junction unmatched. Written as DNA, the CDR3 is TGTGCCAGCAGAACTAGCGGGAGTAGAAATACGCAGTATTTT. Its protein is CASRTSGSRNTQYF.

The J gene is TRBJ2-2, the V gene TRBV10-2; TRBD2 agrees at 13 bases. The CDR3 contains 15 residues. The V and J ends lost 6 bases and 6 bases, in that order; junction bases with no gene match: 4. Germline CDR1 reads WSHSY; CDR2 reads SAAADI. This CDR3 is CASRWGTSGAGELFF. For the CDR3, the DNA is TGCGCCAGCAGATGGGGGACTAGCGGGGCCGGGGAGCTGTTTTTT.

The chain joins TRBV6-5 to TRBJ1-1; weak D call: TRBD1 (5 bases). Germline CDR1 and CDR2: MNHEY and SVGAGI. CDR3 length: 14 amino acids. The V end was cut by 2 bases, the J end by 1 base, with 8 bases between. CDR3 protein: CASSYVGGNTEAFF. CDR3 bases: TGTGCCAGCAGTTACGTCGGGGGGAACACTGAAGCTTTCTTT.

This chain connects TRBV27 to TRBJ2-1; D is perhaps TRBD1 (6 bases). V was trimmed by 4 bases and J by 5 bases, leaving 18 bases between them. CDR3 length equals 16 residues. Germline V gives CDR1 MNHEY, CDR2 SMNVEV (reference sequence). CDR3 protein: CASSSRLQGFNNEQFF. CDR3 DNA: TGTGCCAGCAGTTCCCGATTACAGGGTTTCAACAATGAGCAGTTCTTC.

This clone came up a few times. The chain links TRBV10-3 to TRBJ2-3; D possibly corresponds to TRBD1 (5 bases). Germline V gene data show CDR1 as ENHRY and CDR2 as SYGVKD. The V end was cut by 10 bases, the J end by 2 bases, with 13 bases between. The CDR3 is 13 amino acids. The CDR3 nucleotides read TGTGCCAGCAAGGACACAGCCACAGATACGCAGTATTTT. This encodes CASKDTATDTQYF.

This clone came up once. At the DNA level, this CDR3 is encoded by other sequences in the same sample as well. Here the CDR3 DNA reads TGTGCCAGCAGTGAGCAAGCGGGAGCTCAAAATGAGCAGTTCTTC. Its translation: CASSEQAGAQNEQFF. V is TRBV6-1 and J is TRBJ2-1, with TRBD2 matching over 8 bases. The CDR3 covers 15 residues. The junction had 8 bases not matched to a gene; V was cut back by 3 bases and J by 7 bases. Looked up from germline, CDR1 is MNHNS and CDR2 is SASEGT.